The sequence of this TCR beta chain was determined in a study of shared clonotypes between healthy human individuals. Overall study results and limits: Larger estimated richness was generally recorded for naive subsets relative to memory subsets. Having only a few donors restricted how much genetic and exposure-history diversity was captured.

Naive CD8 cells comprised CD45RO-negative, CCR7-positively selected cells, excluding terminally differentiated effector memory CD45RA+ cells. Those who donated, Caucasian adults without exception, all lived in Nashville, Tennessee. The protocol was immunoSEQ multiplex PCR, while the TCRdb copy is restricted to in-frame clones and leaves out a portion. The table includes roughly 2 million clones, roughly 95% detected once. This CDR3 comprises 21 residues. Germline CDR1 LGHNA, CDR2 YSLEER. The V segment lost 0 bases and the J segment 5 bases; nucleotides outside the gene matches: 21. Turning to this clone: Its target is unknown.

This chain uses TRBV4-3 with TRBJ2-3, with TRBD1 matching 9 bases. The material sequenced was naive CD8+ T cells sorted from blood. The receptor's source is a man aged 18 to 35 in good health. CDR3 DNA: TGCGCCAGCAGCCAAGATCGGGAACAGGGGGCGCTGCTGGGGTTAGGAGATACGCAGTATTTT. Translated, it gives CASSQDREQGALLGLGDTQYF.